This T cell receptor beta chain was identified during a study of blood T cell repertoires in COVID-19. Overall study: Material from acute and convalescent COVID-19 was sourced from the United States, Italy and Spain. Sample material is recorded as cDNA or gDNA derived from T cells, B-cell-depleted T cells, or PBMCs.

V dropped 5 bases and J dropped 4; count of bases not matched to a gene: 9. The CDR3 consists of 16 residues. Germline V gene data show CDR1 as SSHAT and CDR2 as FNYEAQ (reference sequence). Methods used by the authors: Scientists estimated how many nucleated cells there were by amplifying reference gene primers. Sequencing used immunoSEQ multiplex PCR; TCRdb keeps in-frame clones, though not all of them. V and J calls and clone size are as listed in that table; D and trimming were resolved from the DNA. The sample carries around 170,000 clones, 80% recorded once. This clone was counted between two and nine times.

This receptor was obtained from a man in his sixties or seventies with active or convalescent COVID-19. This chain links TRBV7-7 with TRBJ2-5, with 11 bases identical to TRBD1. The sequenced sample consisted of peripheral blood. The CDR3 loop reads CASSRIRDRGRETQYF. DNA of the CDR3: TGTGCCAGCAGCCGGATCCGGGACAGGGGGAGAGAGACCCAGTACTTC. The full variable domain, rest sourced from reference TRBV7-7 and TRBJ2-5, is GAGVSQSPRYKVTKRGQDVTLRCDPISSHATLYWYQQALGQGPEFLTYFNYEAQPDKSGLPSDRFSAERPEGSISTLTIQRTEQRDSAMYRCASSRIRDRGRETQYFGPGTRLLVL.